This T cell receptor (beta chain) was obtained from a study of blood T cell repertoires in COVID-19. Study-level information: The United States, Italy and Spain provided the acute and convalescent COVID-19 samples. T cells, B-cell-depleted T cells, or PBMCs provided the cDNA or gDNA that served as material.

Original data processing: The authors estimated nucleated cell counts from reference gene primer amplification. Produced via immunoSEQ multiplex PCR; TCRdb's table is partial and in-frame only. D and trimming were read from the DNA, whereas the V and J calls and clone size are those reported in that table. The repertoire holds just over 350,000 clones, with around 88% as singletons. This CDR3 spans 15 amino acids. CDR1 and CDR2 from the germline V gene are ENHRY and SYGVKD. The V end was cut by 0 bases, the J end by 0 bases, with 8 bases between. The chain links TRBV10-3 to TRBJ1-2; the D gene is possibly TRBD1 (5 bases). Sequencing was done on a sample of peripheral blood. The sequence came from a woman aged 55-69 years with COVID-19, enrolled during active disease. The DNA for the CDR3 is TGTGCCATCAGTGAGTCGGGGGGAGCTAACTATGGCTACACCTTC. This encodes CAISESGGANYGYTF.